This TCR beta chain is from a study of T cells in Graves' hyperthyroidism and ophthalmopathy. RNA transcripts gave rise to amplified TCR beta CDR3 regions. Using the HTBI primer set, a first-round RT-PCR was run on the TCR CDR3. One entry per CDR3 protein results from TCRdb running MiXCR on the multiplex PCR reads. The table lists 300,000 to 500,000 distinct CDR3 sequences, about 14% of them singletons. A Clinical Activity Score of at least 3, a NOSPECS grade of at least 4 and a duration under 3 months were recorded in the ophthalmopathy patients. This clonotype showed up just once. The junction shows a germline mismatch at one end, possibly a read error. CDR1 SGDLS and CDR2 YYNGEE come from the germline V gene. This CDR3 spans 14 amino acids.

Input material: blood. This TCR was recovered from a man over 45 with Graves' ophthalmopathy. V and J are TRBV9 and TRBJ1-6; D possibly corresponds to TRBD1 (6 bases). Written as DNA, the CDR3 is TGTGCCAGCGGCGTAGGTGGGGGCCGTTCACCCCTCCACTTT. This encodes CASGVGGGRSPLHF.